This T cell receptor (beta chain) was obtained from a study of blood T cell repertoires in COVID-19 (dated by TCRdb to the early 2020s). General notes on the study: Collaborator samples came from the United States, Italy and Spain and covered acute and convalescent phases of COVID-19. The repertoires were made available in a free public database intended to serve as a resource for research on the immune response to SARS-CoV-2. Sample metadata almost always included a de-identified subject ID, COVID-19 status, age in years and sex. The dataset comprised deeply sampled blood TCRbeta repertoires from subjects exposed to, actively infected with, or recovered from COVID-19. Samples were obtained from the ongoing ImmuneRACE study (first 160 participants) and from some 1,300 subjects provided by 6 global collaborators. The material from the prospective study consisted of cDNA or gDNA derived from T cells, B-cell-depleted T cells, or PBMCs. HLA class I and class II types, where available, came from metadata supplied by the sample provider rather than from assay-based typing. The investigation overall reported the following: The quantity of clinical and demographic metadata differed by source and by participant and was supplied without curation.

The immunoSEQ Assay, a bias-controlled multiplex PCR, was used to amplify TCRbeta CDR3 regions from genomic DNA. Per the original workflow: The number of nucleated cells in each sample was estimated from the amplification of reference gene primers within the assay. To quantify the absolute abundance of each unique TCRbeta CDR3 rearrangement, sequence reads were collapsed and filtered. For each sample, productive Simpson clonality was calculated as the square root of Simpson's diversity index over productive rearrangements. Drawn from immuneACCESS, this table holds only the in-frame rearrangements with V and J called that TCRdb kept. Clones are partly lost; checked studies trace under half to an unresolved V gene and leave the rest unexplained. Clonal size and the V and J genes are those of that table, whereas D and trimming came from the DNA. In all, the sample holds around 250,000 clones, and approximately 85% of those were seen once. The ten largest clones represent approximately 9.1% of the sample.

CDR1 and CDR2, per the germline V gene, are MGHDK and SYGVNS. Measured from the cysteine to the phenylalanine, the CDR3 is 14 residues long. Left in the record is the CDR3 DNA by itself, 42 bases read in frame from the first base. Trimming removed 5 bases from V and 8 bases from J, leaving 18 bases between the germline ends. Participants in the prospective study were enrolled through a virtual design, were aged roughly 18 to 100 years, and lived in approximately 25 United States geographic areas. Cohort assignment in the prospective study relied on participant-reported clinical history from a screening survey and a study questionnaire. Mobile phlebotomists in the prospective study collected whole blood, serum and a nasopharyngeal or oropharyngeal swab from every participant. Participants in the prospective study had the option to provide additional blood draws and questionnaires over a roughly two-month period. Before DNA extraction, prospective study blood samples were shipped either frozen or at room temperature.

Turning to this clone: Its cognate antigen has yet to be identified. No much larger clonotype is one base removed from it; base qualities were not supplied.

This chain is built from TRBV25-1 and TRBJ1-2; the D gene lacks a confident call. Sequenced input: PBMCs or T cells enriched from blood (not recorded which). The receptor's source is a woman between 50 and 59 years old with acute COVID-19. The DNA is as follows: TGTGCCAGCAGTTCCCTCCCACCTAGCGGGGGCTACACCTTC. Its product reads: CASSSLPPSGGYTF.